What follows are 27 T cell receptor beta chains derived from one specimen sequenced in a study of radiotherapy plus CTLA-4 blockade in lung cancer. This table comes from immunoSEQ multiplex PCR, and its TCRdb copy is limited to in-frame clones, with some not included. The sample has about 50,000 clones; 70% to 75% are singletons. The sample here was peripheral blood, taken from a patient treated with radiotherapy plus ipilimumab. Receptor source: a human donor with non-small cell lung cancer who had a complete response to radiotherapy plus ipilimumab.

This clone was recorded a few times. This rearrangement joins TRBV7-9 to TRBJ1-2; 8 nucleotides agree with TRBD1. The trim removed 5 bases at V and 8 bases at J, leaving 4 bases unmatched. Germline V lookup: CDR1 SEHNR, CDR2 FQNEAQ (reference sequence). The CDR3 covers 12 residues. In DNA form, the CDR3 reads TGTGCCAGCAGCCAAGGGACAGGCGGCTACACCTTC. Protein product: CASSQGTGGYTF.

This clone was observed a few times. The chain is built from TRBV7-3 and TRBJ1-1; 8 bases align to TRBD1. The germline V gene has CDR1 SGHTA and CDR2 FQGTGA. This CDR3 region has 16 residues. Trimming took 0 bases from V and 4 from J; bases not matched to a gene: 7. The CDR3 here is CASSLTAFGQGTEAFF. The DNA of the CDR3 is TGTGCCAGCAGCTTAACCGCCTTTGGACAGGGCACTGAAGCTTTCTTT.

J is TRBJ1-1 and V is TRBV10-2; no clear D. Trimming stripped 6 bases from V and 1 base from J, with 12 bases between. Germline CDR1 reads WSHSY; CDR2 reads SAAADI. The CDR3 runs 14 residues. CDR3 residues: CASRDTIPNTEAFF. CDR3 nucleotide sequence: TGCGCCAGCAGAGACACAATTCCGAACACTGAAGCTTTCTTT.

The rearrangement links TRBV5-1 to TRBJ1-6; TRBD1 aligns across 8 bases. The CDR3 loop spans 14 amino acids. Germline CDR1 is SGHRS and CDR2 is YFSETQ. With 5 bases clipped from V and 4 bases from J, the junction kept 2 bases outside the gene matches. The CDR3: CASRRQGYNSPLHF. In DNA form, the CDR3 reads TGCGCCAGCAGAAGACAGGGGTATAATTCACCCCTCCACTTT. Full variable domain (outside the CDR3, taken from reference TRBV5-1 and TRBJ1-6): KAGVTQTPRYLIKTRGQQVTLSCSPISGHRSVSWYQQTPGQGLQFLFEYFSETQRNKGNFPGRFSGRQFSNSRSEMNVSTLELGDSALYLCASRRQGYNSPLHFGNGTRLTVT.

The CDR3 bases are TGTGCCAGCAGGATAGGGAGTCAGGGGAACTATGGCTACACCTTC. It yields the protein CASRIGSQGNYGYTF. The V gene is TRBV2, the J gene TRBJ1-2, with D perhaps TRBD1 (6 bases). This CDR3 has 15 amino acids. Between the trimmed V and J ends, which lost 6 bases and 2 bases, there was a span of 16 bases. Germline assignment: CDR1 SNHLY and CDR2 FYNNEI.

Worth noting for this clone: One junction end does not reproduce the germline sequence, and a read error may be involved. The J gene is TRBJ2-1, the V gene TRBV4-2; 7 bases are a match to TRBD1. The germline CDR1 and CDR2 sequences are LGHNA and YNFKEQ. The CDR3 has 13 residues. The CDR3: CASSGTGDNEQFF. DNA for the CDR3: TGTGCCAGCAGCGGTACAGGGGACAACGAGCAGTTCTTC.

In its sample, this clone was seen a few times. The V call is TRBV5-4, the J call TRBJ1-1, with D uncertain. This CDR3 has 13 residues. Germline V CDR1 and CDR2: SGHNT, YYREEE (reference sequence). V was cut by 7 bases and J by 1 base, with 11 bases left in between. CDR3 sequence: CASGSDWNTEAFF. Written as DNA, the CDR3 is TGTGCCAGCGGATCGGACTGGAACACTGAAGCTTTCTTT.

This chain uses TRBV6-1 with TRBJ2-5; maybe TRBD2 (6 bases). Trimming took 3 bases from V and 5 from J, leaving 13 bases between them. Germline values: CDR1 MNHNS, CDR2 SASEGT. The CDR3 consists of 14 residues. In DNA, the CDR3 is TGTGCCAGCAGTGACTCGGGGGTCCGGGAGACCCAGTACTTC. Translation gives CASSDSGVRETQYF.

This clone was observed a single time. The V gene is TRBV11-2, the J gene TRBJ2-1; TRBD1 matches 7 bases. This CDR3 contains 14 residues. V gave up 5 bases and J gave up 3 bases; unmatched junction bases: 4. CDR1 and CDR2 from the germline V gene are SGHAT and FQNNGV. CDR3 protein: CASSPGQVYNEQFF. CDR3 DNA: TGTGCCAGCAGCCCCGGACAGGTCTACAATGAGCAGTTCTTC.

Concerning this clone itself: A read error may produce the germline difference seen at one junction end. This sequence joins TRBV7-3 and TRBJ2-6, with TRBD1 as a possible D gene (5 bases). Germline loops: CDR1 SGHTA, CDR2 FQGTGA. The CDR3 runs to 16 residues. The CDR3 sequence: CASSSSSGYGANILTF. Written as DNA, the CDR3 is TGTGCCAGCAGCTCCTCGTCCGGGTATGGGGCCAACATCCTGACTTTC.

The chain recombines TRBV30 with TRBJ2-7; 13 bases are shared with TRBD2. Trimming removed 0 bases from V and 0 bases from J; junction bases left unmatched: 11. Germline CDR1 reads GTSNPN; CDR2 reads SVGIG (reference sequence). CDR3 length equals 19 residues. The CDR3 bases are TGTGCCTGGAGTGTAGGTAGGACTAGCGGGAGTTGGAGCTCCTACGAGCAGTACTTC. Amino acids: CAWSVGRTSGSWSSYEQYF.

The V call is TRBV6-1, the J call TRBJ2-1, with 7 bases lining up with TRBD2. CDR1 and CDR2 (germline): MNHNS, SASEGT. CDR3 size: 14 residues. The J segment lost 1 base and the V segment lost 6 bases, leaving 3 bases of the junction unmatched. The CDR3 DNA reads as TGTGCCAGCAGGGGGGACTATTCCTACAATGAGCAGTTCTTC. Encoded protein: CASRGDYSYNEQFF.

This clone has just one count. V and J are TRBV7-8 and TRBJ2-7; the D gene is possibly TRBD1 (5 bases). The CDR3 is 15 residues long. V lost 4 bases and J 2 bases, leaving 15 bases between the germline ends. Germline CDR1 SGHVS, CDR2 FQNEAQ. CDR3 loop: CASSSQGALTYEQYF. DNA of the CDR3: TGTGCCAGCAGCTCTCAGGGCGCTTTGACCTACGAGCAGTACTTC. Looking up the rest from reference TRBV7-8 and TRBJ2-7 gives the full variable domain: GAGVSQSPRYKVAKRGQDVALRCDPISGHVSLFWYQQALGQGPEFLTYFQNEAQLDKSGLPSDRFFAERPEGSVSTLKIQRTQQEDSAVYLCASSSQGALTYEQYFGPGTRLTVT.

This chain joins TRBV18 and TRBJ1-1; no definite D call. This CDR3 spans 14 amino acids. Per germline, CDR1 KGHSH and CDR2 LQKENI. V was clipped by 1 base and J by 4 bases, with 10 bases between them. The CDR3, as DNA: TGTGCCAGCTCACCACTTTCCGCGGGCACTGAAGCTTTCTTT. It is translated as CASSPLSAGTEAFF.

This clone was recorded a few times. V usage is TRBV6-5 and J usage is TRBJ1-3, with D unresolved. V was trimmed by 8 bases and J by 0 bases, leaving 5 bases between them. The germline CDR1 and CDR2 sequences are MNHEY and SVGAGI. The CDR3 loop spans 12 amino acids. This CDR3 reads CASLSSGNTIYF. The CDR3 coding sequence is TGTGCCAGCTTGAGCTCTGGAAACACCATATATTTT.

This clone was observed a single time. The chain links TRBV5-4 to TRBJ1-1; no reliable D call. CDR3 length: 14 amino acids. CDR1 and CDR2 from the germline V gene are SGHNT and YYREEE (reference sequence). Trimming took off 4 bases at V and 1 base at J, with 11 bases between the two ends. CDR3: CASSPSAGNTEAFF. CDR3 bases: TGTGCCAGCAGCCCTTCTGCAGGGAACACTGAAGCTTTCTTT.

The chain uses TRBV6-1 and TRBJ1-5; TRBD1 might be the D (5 bases). V lost 7 bases to trimming and J lost 4 bases, with 11 bases between them. The CDR3 length is 13 residues. Germline-derived CDR1 and CDR2 are MNHNS and SASEGT. In DNA form, the CDR3 reads TGTGCCAGCAAGGGGCAGCGTAATCAGCCCCAGCATTTT. Translated, it gives CASKGQRNQPQHF.

The chain joins TRBV7-9 to TRBJ1-5; no definite D call. Trimming shortened V by 3 bases and J by 2 bases, and 8 bases separated the two germline ends. CDR3 length: 14 residues. Germline loops: CDR1 SEHNR, CDR2 FQNEAQ (reference sequence). The CDR3 sequence is CASSFGSGNQPQHF. The CDR3 DNA follows: TGTGCCAGCAGCTTCGGCAGCGGCAATCAGCCCCAGCATTTT.

The chain links TRBV4-1 to TRBJ2-1, with D tentatively TRBD2 (7 bases). Germline V lookup: CDR1 MGHRA, CDR2 YSYEKL. The CDR3 is made up of 18 amino acids. V lost 1 base to trimming and J lost 6 bases, with 22 bases between them. The CDR3 loop is CASSQVFAGKGGLNEQFF. CDR3 sequence (DNA): TGCGCCAGCAGCCAAGTTTTCGCGGGGAAGGGGGGGCTCAATGAGCAGTTCTTC.

The table lists this clone with a few counts. The chain employs TRBV6-5 and TRBJ1-5; 7 positions match TRBD1. V shed 4 bases, J shed 7 bases, and the junction held 13 bases outside the gene matches. The V gene's germline CDR1 is MNHEY and CDR2 SVGAGI. CDR3 length: 16 residues. CDR3 in DNA: TGTGCCAGCAGTTCTCGCGGCAGGGGGAAGGGGCAGCCCCAGCATTTT. The encoded protein is CASSSRGRGKGQPQHF.

The chain is built from TRBV7-9 and TRBJ1-6; D uncertain. From germline, CDR1 is SEHNR and CDR2 FQNEAQ (reference sequence). Trimming took off 3 bases at V and 5 bases at J, with 8 bases between the two ends. The CDR3 length is 14 residues. Written as DNA, the CDR3 is TGTGCCAGCAGCTTGAGGTGGGATAATTCACCCCTCCACTTT. Its translation: CASSLRWDNSPLHF. Combining the CDR3 with reference TRBV7-9 and TRBJ1-6 gives the whole variable domain DTGVSQNPRHKITKRGQNVTFRCDPISEHNRLYWYRQTLGQGPEFLTYFQNEAQLEKSRLLSDRFSAERPKGSFSTLEIQRTEQGDSAMYLCASSLRWDNSPLHFGNGTRLTVT.

Only one count was recorded for this clone. The chain uses TRBV9 and TRBJ1-6; TRBD1 is a possible D gene (5 bases). The CDR3 totals 15 residues. V shed 0 bases and J shed 7 bases, with 11 bases lying between them. Germline values: CDR1 SGDLS, CDR2 YYNGEE. This CDR3 is CASSVDAGKNSPLHF. The DNA of the CDR3 is TGTGCCAGCAGCGTAGACGCAGGGAAGAATTCACCCCTCCACTTT.

Here the CDR3 DNA reads TGTGCCAGCAGCTTAAGGTTAAGGGGCGAAGCTTTCTTT. Its translation is CASSLRLRGEAFF. The genes are TRBV7-9 and TRBJ1-1; tentative D call: TRBD1 (5 bases). The germline V gene encodes CDR1 SEHNR and CDR2 FQNEAQ (reference sequence). V gave up 2 bases and J gave up 8 bases, with 12 bases separating them. The CDR3 loop spans 13 amino acids.

This rearrangement joins TRBV4-3 to TRBJ2-7; D call uncertain. CDR1 and CDR2 (germline): LGHNA, YSLEER. This CDR3 region has 14 residues. V was shortened by 0 bases and J by 1 base, with 7 bases between the two germline ends. CDR3 DNA: TGCGCCAGCAGCCAAGATAGCTTGTCCTACGAGCAGTACTTC. Its translation is CASSQDSLSYEQYF.

CDR3 protein: CASSVLGRGGFF. For the CDR3, the DNA is TGTGCCAGCAGTGTATTAGGCCGCGGGGGGTTCTTC. The chain carries TRBV2 and TRBJ2-1; 7 bases line up with TRBD2. Trimming at V came to 4 bases and at J to 15 bases, leaving 9 bases not matched to a gene. There are 12 residues in the CDR3. Germline lookup yields CDR1 SNHLY and CDR2 FYNNEI.

This clone was seen a single time. This sequence joins TRBV7-2 and TRBJ2-1; a weak D match, TRBD1 (5 bases). Germline V gene sequence: CDR1 SGHTA, CDR2 FQGNSA. Trimming shortened V by 1 base and J by 6 bases, and 13 bases separated the two germline ends. This CDR3 region has 15 residues. The CDR3 coding sequence is TGTGCCAGCAGCTTAGGACAGACACCCTCCAATGAGCAGTTCTTC. Translation gives CASSLGQTPSNEQFF.

This sequence joins TRBV7-2 and TRBJ1-2, with D perhaps matching TRBD1 (6 bases). Germline CDR1 is SGHTA and CDR2 is FQGNSA. Deletions cut 1 base from V and 4 bases from J, with 16 bases between. CDR3 length: 16 amino acids. The CDR3 DNA follows: TGTGCCAGCAGCTTAGAATCACAGGGTCGAGGCTATGGCTACACCTTC. This translates into CASSLESQGRGYGYTF.